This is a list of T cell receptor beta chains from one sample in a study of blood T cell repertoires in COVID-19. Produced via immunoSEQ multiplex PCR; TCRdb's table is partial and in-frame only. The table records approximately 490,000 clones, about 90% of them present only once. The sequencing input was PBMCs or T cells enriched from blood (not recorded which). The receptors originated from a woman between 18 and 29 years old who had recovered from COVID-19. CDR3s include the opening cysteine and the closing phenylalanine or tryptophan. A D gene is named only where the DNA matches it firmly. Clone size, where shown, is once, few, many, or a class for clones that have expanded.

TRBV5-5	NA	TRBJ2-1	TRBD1	TGTGCCAGCTCTACCCCGGGACAGGGCTACAATGAGCAGTTCTTC	CASSTPGQGYNEQFF
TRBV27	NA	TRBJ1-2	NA	TGTGCCAGACCCCCCGGCCCCACGAGGAGCTATGGCTACACCTTC	CARPPGPTRSYGYTF
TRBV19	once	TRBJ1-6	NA	TGTGCCAGTAGTATAGAGGAGGGACCTAATTCACCCCTCCACTTT	CASSIEEGPNSPLHF
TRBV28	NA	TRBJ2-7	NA	TGTGCCAGCAGACGAGGGTTCTCAAACGAAGGGTACGAGCAGTACTTC	CASRRGFSNEGYEQYF
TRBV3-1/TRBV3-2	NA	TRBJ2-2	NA	TGTGCCAGCAGCCAAGATCTTGCGTCAGGGCAGCTGTTTTTT	CASSQDLASGQLFF
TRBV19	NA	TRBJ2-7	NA	TGTGCCCCGTGGTGTATAACTTGGGAGCAGTACTTC	CAPWCITWEQYF
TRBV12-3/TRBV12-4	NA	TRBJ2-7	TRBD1	TGTGCCAGCAGTTTAAAAGGGGGCCACGAGCAGTACTTC	CASSLKGGHEQYF
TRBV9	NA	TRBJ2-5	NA	TGTGCCAGCAGCGTAGATCCTCGCCTACAAGAGACCCAGTACTTC	CASSVDPRLQETQYF
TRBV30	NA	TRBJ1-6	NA	TGTGCCTGGAGGAGCTCCTATAATTCACCCCTCCACTTT	CAWRSSYNSPLHF
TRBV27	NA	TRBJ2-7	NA	TGTGCCAGCAGTTCGGACTATTTCTCCTACGAGCAGTACTTC	CASSSDYFSYEQYF
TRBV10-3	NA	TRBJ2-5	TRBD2	TGTGCCATCAGTGAGGCCGCCGTTGATAGCGGGGCTCCAGAGACCCAGTACTTC	CAISEAAVDSGAPETQYF
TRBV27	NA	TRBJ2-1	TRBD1	TGTGCCAGCAGTCCCAACAGGGGGAATGAGCAGTTCTTC	CASSPNRGNEQFF
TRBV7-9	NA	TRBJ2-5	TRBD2	TGTGCCAGCAGCGTACTAGCGGGGGAAGAGACCCAGTACTTC	CASSVLAGEETQYF
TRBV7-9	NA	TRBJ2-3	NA	TGTGCCAGCAGCCAACCGGGACTCCGCACAGATACGCAGTATTTT	CASSQPGLRTDTQYF
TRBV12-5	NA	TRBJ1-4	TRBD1	TGTGCTAGTGGTTTGGTCCAGGGGGGTTATGAAAAACTGTTTTTT	CASGLVQGGYEKLFF
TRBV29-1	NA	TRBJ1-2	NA	TGCAGCGTTCTTGGGGGGTCCTATGGCTACACCTTC	CSVLGGSYGYTF
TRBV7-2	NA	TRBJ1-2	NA	TGTGCCAGCAGGCCACCTCCAGGGCACTATGGCTACACCTTC	CASRPPPGHYGYTF
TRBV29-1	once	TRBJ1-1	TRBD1	TGCAGCGGTGGACAGGGGGGCACTGAAGCTTTCTTT	CSGGQGGTEAFF
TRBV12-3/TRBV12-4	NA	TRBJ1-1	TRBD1	TGTGCCAGCACTCTGGACAGGGTAGGTGAAGCTTTCTTT	CASTLDRVGEAFF
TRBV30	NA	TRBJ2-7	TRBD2	TGTGCCTGGAGTGATGTCCCGGGACTAGGTCTGGGCTCCTACGAGCAGTACTTC	CAWSDVPGLGLGSYEQYF
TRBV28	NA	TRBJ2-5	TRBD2	TGTGCCAGCAGTCCCCGTCCCCGGACTAGCGGGGGTCAAGAGACCCAGTACTTC	CASSPRPRTSGGQETQYF
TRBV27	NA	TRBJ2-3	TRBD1	TGTGCCAGCAGTTTATCCGCCGGGACAGGGGTGGCAGATACGCAGTATTTT	CASSLSAGTGVADTQYF
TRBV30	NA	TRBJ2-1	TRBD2	TGTGCCTGGAATCCTGAACGACTAGCGGGGGGGCCAAATGAGCAGTTCTTC	CAWNPERLAGGPNEQFF
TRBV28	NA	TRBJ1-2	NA	TGTGCCAGCAGTTCAGACGAGGCTGGCTACACCTTC	CASSSDEAGYTF
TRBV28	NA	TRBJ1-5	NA	TGTGCCAGCAGTTTGAGTGGCGCAGGGGAATGGGGTAGCAATCAGCCCCAGCATTTT	CASSLSGAGEWGSNQPQHF
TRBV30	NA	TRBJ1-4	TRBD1	TGTGCCTGGAAGAGACAGGGCGGTGAAAAACTGTTTTTT	CAWKRQGGEKLFF
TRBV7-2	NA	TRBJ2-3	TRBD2	TGTGCCAGCAGCCGTGACGCGGGGGGCACAGATACGCAGTATTTT	CASSRDAGGTDTQYF
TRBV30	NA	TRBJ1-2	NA	TGTGCCTCGGGGCCGAAAACAGGCTTAGGGAACTATGGCTACACCTTC	CASGPKTGLGNYGYTF
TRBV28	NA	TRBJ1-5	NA	TGTGCCAGCAGTTTATTAGGGGGGAGGGGTCAGCCCCAGCATTTT	CASSLLGGRGQPQHF
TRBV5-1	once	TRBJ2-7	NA	TGCGCCAGCAGCTTGGCGGGCGGGTCCTCCTACGAGCAGTACTTC	CASSLAGGSSYEQYF
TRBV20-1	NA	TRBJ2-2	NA	TGCAGTGCGCGTGCCACCGGGGAGCTGTTTTTT	CSARATGELFF
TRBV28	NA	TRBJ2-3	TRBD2	TGTGCCAGCTCCCGGGGGGTCGGGGATACGCAGTATTTT	CASSRGVGDTQYF
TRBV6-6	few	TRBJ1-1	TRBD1	TGTGCCAGCAGCCGAATTCCCCCGGGGACAGGATTAGAGAACACTGAAGCTTTCTTT	CASSRIPPGTGLENTEAFF
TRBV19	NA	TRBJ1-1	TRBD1	TGTGCCACCCAGGGACAGGGTAGTTCGGGCACTGAAGCTTTCTTT	CATQGQGSSGTEAFF
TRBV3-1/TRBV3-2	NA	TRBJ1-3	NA	TGTGCCAGCAGCCAAGATTTGCGCCTTCCCCCTCGACTAAACACCATATATTTT	CASSQDLRLPPRLNTIYF
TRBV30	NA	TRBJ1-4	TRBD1	TGTGCCTGGAGGGCCCGAGGGACAGGGACTAATGAAAAACTGTTTTTT	CAWRARGTGTNEKLFF
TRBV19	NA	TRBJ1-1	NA	TGTGCCAGTAGGCCGGGACAAATGAACACTGAAGCTTTCTTT	CASRPGQMNTEAFF
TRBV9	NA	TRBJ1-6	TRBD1	TGTGCCAGCAGCGCCTTCGGGACAGCGGACAATTCACCCCTCCACTTT	CASSAFGTADNSPLHF
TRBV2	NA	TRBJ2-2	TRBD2	TGTGCCAGCAGTGCGATGGGACTAGCCAACACCGGGGAGCTGTTTTTT	CASSAMGLANTGELFF
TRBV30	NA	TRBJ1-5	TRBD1	TGTGCCTGGAGACTTACCGGGACAGGGGGAAGTCAGCCCCAGCATTTT	CAWRLTGTGGSQPQHF
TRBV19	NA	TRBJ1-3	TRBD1	TGTGCCAGCCAATGGGACAGTGCGAGCTCTGGAAACACCATATATTTT	CASQWDSASSGNTIYF
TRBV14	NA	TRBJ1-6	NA	TGTGCCAGCAGCCACGATTCCAGGGCCAATTCACCCCTCCACTTT	CASSHDSRANSPLHF
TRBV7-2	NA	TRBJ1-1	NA	TGTGCCAGCAGTGGGGGGAGAACTGAAGCTTTCTTT	CASSGGRTEAFF
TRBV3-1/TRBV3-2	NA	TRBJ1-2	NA	TGTGCCAGCAGCCAACCCATCCCCGACTTCGCTGGCTACACCTTC	CASSQPIPDFAGYTF
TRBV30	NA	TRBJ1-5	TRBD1	TGTGCCTGGAGTCGAAGGGGGCCTGGCAATCAGCCCCAGCATTTT	CAWSRRGPGNQPQHF
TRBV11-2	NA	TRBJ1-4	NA	TGTGCCAGCAGCGACGGACGGACTGCAACTAATGAAAAACTGTTTTTT	CASSDGRTATNEKLFF
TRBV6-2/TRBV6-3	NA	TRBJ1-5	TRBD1	TGTGCCAGCAGCCCTACCAAACAGGGGGAGGGTCAGCCCCAGCATTTT	CASSPTKQGEGQPQHF
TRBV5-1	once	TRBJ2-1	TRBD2	TGCGCCAGCAGCTCCCTAGCGGGGGCCCTGGGGAATGAGCAGTTCTTC	CASSSLAGALGNEQFF
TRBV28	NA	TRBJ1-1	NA	TGTGCCAGCAGTGGGGCGGACGGCATGAACACTGAAGCTTTCTTT	CASSGADGMNTEAFF
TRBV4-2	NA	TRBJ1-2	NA	TGTGCCAGCAGCCAAGAGACCCGGGCGCAGGGCCATGGCTACACCTTC	CASSQETRAQGHGYTF
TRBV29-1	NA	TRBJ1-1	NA	TGCAGCGTTGGGCACCCCGTAGCTTTCTTT	CSVGHPVAFF